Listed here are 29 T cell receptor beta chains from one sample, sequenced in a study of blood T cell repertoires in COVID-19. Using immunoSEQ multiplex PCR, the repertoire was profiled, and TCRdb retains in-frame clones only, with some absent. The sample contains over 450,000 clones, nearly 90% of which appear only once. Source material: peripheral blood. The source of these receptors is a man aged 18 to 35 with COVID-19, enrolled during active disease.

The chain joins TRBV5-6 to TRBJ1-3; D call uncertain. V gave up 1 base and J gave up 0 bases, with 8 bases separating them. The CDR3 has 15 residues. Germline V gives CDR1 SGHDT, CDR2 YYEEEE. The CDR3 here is CASSLSPFSGNTIYF. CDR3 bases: TGTGCCAGCAGCTTGTCCCCGTTCTCTGGAAACACCATATATTTT. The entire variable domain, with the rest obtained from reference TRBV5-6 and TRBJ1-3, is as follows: DAGVTQSPTHLIKTRGQQVTLRCSPKSGHDTVSWYQQALGQGPQFIFQYYEEEERQRGNFPDRFSGHQFPNYSSELNVNALLLGDSALYLCASSLSPFSGNTIYFGEGSWLTVV.

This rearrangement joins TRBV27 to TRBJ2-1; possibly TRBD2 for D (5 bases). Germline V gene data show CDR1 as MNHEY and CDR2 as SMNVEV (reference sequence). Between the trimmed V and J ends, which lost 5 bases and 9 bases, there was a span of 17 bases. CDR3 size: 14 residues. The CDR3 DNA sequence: TGTGCCAGCAGTCTTTTTTCTGCGGGCATTGAGCAGTTCTTC. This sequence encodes CASSLFSAGIEQFF.

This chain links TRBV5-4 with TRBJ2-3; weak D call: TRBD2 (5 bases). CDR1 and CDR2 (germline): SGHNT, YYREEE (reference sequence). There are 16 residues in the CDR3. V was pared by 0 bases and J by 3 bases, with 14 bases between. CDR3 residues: CASSLGGRVGTDTQYF. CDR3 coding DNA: TGTGCCAGCAGCTTGGGTGGGCGGGTAGGAACAGATACGCAGTATTTT.

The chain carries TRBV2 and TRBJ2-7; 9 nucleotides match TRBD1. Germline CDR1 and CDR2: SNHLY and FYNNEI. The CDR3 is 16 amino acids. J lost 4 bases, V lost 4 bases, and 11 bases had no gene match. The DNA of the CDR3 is TGTGCCAGCAGTGGTCCGGCGGGACAGGGTGGATACGAGCAGTACTTC. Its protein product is CASSGPAGQGGYEQYF.

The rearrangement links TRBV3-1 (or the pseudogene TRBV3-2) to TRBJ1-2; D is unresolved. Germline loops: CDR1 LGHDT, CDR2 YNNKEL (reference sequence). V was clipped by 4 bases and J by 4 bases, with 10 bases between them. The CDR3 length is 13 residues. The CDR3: CASSPSWAYGYTF. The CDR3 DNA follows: TGTGCCAGCAGCCCTTCTTGGGCCTATGGCTACACCTTC.

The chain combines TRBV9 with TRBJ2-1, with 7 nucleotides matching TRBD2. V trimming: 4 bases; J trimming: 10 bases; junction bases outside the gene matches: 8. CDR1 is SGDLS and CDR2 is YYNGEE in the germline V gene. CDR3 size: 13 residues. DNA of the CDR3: TGTGCCAGCAGCCCCCCTACGGGAGGAGAGCAGTTCTTC. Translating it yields CASSPPTGGEQFF.

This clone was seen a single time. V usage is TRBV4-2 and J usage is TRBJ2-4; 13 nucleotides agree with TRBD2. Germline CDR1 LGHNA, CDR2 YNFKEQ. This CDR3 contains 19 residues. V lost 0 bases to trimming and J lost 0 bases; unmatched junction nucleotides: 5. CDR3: CASSQDGTSGALAKNIQYF. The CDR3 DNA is TGTGCCAGCAGCCAAGATGGGACTAGCGGGGCCCTAGCCAAAAACATTCAGTACTTC.

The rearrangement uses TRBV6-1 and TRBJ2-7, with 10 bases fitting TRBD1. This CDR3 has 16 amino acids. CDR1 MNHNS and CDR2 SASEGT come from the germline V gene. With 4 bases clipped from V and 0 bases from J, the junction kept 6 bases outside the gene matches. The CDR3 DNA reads TGTGCCAGCAGTGTCTGGGACAGGGGTAGCTCCTACGAGCAGTACTTC. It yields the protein CASSVWDRGSSYEQYF.

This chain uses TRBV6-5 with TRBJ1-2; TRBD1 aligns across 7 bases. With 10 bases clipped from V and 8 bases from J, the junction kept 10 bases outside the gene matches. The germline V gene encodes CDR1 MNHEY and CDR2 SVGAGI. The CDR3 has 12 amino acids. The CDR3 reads CATKTGDRGYTF. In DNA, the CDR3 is TGTGCCACCAAAACAGGGGATCGAGGCTACACCTTC.

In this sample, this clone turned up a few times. CDR3 region: CASSIAGGGIDTQYF. The DNA for the CDR3 is TGTGCCAGCAGCATAGCGGGGGGCGGGATAGATACGCAGTATTTT. The chain carries TRBV28 and TRBJ2-3, with 10 bases aligning to TRBD2. CDR1 MDHEN and CDR2 SYDVKM come from the germline V gene. V dropped 6 bases and J dropped 5; count of bases not matched to a gene: 8. The CDR3 spans 15 residues.

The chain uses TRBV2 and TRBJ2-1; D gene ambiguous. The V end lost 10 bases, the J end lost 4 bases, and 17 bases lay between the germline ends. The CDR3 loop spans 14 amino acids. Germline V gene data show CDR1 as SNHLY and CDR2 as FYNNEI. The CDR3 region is CATGRRNPYNEQFF. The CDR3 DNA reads TGTGCCACCGGAAGGCGGAACCCTTACAATGAGCAGTTCTTC.

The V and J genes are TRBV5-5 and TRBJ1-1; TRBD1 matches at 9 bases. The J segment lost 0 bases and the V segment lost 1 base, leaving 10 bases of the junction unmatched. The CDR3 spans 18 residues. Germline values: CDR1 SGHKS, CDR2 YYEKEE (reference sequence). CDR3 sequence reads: CASSLWGTGRQMNTEAFF. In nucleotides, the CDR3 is TGTGCCAGCAGCTTGTGGGGGACAGGGAGACAAATGAACACTGAAGCTTTCTTT.

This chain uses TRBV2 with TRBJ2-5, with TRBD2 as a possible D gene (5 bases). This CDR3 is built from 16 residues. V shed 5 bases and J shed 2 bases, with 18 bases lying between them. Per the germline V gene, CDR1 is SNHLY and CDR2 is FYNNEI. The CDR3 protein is CASSSRARGNQETQYF. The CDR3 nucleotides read TGTGCCAGCAGTTCTCGGGCCCGGGGAAATCAAGAGACCCAGTACTTC.

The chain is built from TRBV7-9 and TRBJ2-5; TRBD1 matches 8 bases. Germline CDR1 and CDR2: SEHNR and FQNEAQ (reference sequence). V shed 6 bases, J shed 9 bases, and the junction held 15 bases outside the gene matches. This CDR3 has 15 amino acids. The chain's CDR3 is CASSPQSRGQESQYF. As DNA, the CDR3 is TGTGCCAGCAGTCCCCAGTCCAGGGGGCAAGAATCCCAGTACTTC.

The CDR3 DNA sequence: TGTGCCAGCAGCGTCTTCGTAAACACTGAAGCTTTCTTT. It yields the protein CASSVFVNTEAFF. The chain recombines TRBV9 with TRBJ1-1, with no clear D. Trimming removed 2 bases from V and 2 bases from J, with 7 bases in between. The CDR3 has 13 amino acids. Germline V gives CDR1 SGDLS, CDR2 YYNGEE.

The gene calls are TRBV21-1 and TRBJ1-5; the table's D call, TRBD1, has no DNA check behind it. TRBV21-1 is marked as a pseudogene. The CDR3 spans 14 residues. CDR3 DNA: TGTGCCAGCACTGGTGACACTCCGGATCAGCCCCAGCATTTT. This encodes CASTGDTPDQPQHF.

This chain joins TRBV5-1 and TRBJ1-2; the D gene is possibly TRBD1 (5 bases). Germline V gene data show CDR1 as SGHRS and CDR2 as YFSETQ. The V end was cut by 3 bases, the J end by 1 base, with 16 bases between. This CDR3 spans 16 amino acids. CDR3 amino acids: CASSSAGGNLNYGYTF. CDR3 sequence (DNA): TGCGCCAGCAGCTCGGCCGGGGGAAACCTTAACTATGGCTACACCTTC. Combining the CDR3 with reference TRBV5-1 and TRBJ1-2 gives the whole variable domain KAGVTQTPRYLIKTRGQQVTLSCSPISGHRSVSWYQQTPGQGLQFLFEYFSETQRNKGNFPGRFSGRQFSNSRSEMNVSTLELGDSALYLCASSSAGGNLNYGYTFGSGTRLTVV.

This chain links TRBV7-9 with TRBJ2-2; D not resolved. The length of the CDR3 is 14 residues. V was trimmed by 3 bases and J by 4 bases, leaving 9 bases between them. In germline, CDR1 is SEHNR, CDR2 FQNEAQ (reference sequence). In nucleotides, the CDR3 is TGTGCCAGCAGCTTGCGATCGTCCACCGGGGAGCTGTTTTTT. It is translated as CASSLRSSTGELFF.

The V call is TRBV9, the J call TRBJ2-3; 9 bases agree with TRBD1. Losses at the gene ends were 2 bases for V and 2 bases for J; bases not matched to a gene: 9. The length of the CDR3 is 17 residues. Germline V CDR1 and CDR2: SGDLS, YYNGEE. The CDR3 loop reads CASSVPRDRVHTDTQYF. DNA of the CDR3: TGTGCCAGCAGCGTGCCCCGGGACAGGGTTCACACAGATACGCAGTATTTT.

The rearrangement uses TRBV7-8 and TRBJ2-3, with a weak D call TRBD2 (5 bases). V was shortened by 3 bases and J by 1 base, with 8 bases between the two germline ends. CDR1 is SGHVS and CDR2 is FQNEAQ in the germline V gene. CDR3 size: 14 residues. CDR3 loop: CASSLSGGTDTQYF. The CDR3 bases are TGTGCCAGCAGCTTGTCCGGGGGCACAGATACGCAGTATTTT.

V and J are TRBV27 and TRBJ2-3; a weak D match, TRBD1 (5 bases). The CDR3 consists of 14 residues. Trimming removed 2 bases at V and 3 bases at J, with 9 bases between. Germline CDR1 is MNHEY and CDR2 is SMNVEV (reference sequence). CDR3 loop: CASSLVQGTDTQYF. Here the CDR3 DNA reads TGTGCCAGCAGTTTAGTTCAGGGAACAGATACGCAGTATTTT.

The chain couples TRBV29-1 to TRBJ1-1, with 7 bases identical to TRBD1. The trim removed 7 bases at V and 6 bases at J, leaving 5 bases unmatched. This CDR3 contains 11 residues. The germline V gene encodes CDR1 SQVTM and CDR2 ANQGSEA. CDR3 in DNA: TGCAGCGCCACGACAGGGTCTGAAGCTTTCTTT. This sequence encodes CSATTGSEAFF.

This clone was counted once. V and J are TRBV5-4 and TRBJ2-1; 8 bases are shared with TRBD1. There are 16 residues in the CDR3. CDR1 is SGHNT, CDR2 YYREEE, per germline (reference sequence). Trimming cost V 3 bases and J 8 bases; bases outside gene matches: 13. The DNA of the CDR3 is TGTGCCAGCAGCTACGATCCGGGACAGGCCCTCTATGAGCAGTTCTTC. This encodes CASSYDPGQALYEQFF.

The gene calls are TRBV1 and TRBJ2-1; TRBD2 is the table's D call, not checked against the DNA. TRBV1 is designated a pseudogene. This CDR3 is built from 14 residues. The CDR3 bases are TGCTCCCCACTAGCGGGAGAGATTGGCCATGAGCAGTTCTTC. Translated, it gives CSPLAGEIGHEQFF.

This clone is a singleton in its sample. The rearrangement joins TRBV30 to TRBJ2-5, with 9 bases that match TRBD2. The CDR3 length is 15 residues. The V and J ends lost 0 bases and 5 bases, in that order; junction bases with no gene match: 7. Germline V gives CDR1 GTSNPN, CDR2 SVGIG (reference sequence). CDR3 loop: CAWSVLGSGSETQYF. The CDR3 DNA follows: TGTGCCTGGAGTGTACTCGGTAGCGGGAGTGAGACCCAGTACTTC.

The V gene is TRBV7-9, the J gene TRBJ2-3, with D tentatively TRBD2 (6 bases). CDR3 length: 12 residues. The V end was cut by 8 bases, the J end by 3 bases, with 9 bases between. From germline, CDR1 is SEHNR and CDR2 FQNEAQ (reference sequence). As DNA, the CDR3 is TGTGCCAGCGGTCGGGAGACAGATACGCAGTATTTT. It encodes CASGRETDTQYF. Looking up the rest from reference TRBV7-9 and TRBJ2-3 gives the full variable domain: DTGVSQNPRHKITKRGQNVTFRCDPISEHNRLYWYRQTLGQGPEFLTYFQNEAQLEKSRLLSDRFSAERPKGSFSTLEIQRTEQGDSAMYLCASGRETDTQYFGPGTRLTVL.

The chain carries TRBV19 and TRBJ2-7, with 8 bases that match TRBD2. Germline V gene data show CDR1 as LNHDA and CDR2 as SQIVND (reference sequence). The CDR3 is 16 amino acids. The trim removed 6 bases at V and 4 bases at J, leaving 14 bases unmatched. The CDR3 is CASSKSLGLGVYEQYF. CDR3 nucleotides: TGTGCCAGTAGCAAGAGCTTGGGACTAGGGGTATACGAGCAGTACTTC.

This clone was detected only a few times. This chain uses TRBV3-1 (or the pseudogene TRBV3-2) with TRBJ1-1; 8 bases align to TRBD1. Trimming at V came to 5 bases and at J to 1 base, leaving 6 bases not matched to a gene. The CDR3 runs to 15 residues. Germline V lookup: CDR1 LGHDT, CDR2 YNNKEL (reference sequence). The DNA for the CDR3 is TGTGCCAGCAGCGGGCACAGGGGGAGGAACACTGAAGCTTTCTTT. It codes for CASSGHRGRNTEAFF.

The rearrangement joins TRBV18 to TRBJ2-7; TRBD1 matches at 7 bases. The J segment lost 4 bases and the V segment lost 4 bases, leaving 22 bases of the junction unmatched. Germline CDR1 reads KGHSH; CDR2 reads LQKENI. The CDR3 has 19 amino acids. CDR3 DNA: TGTGCCAGCTCACGACGTTTCAGTCGGCGGAGACAGGGTGCTTACGAGCAGTACTTC. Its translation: CASSRRFSRRRQGAYEQYF.